The source of this T cell receptor beta chain is a study of OX40 agonist ivuxolimab in advanced cancers. Study summary: The study enrolled dose-escalation patients with hepatocellular carcinoma, melanoma, renal cell or head and neck cancer. Overall study results and limits: Nonresponders, in some cases, also had low normalized T-cell clonal expansion. There were, on average, more expanded clones in CD8+ T cells than in CD4+.

For this clone: Its antigen is unknown.

The table came from immunoSEQ multiplex PCR; TCRdb's copy has only in-frame clones and leaves some out. The data contain about 36,000 clones, 80% to 90% of them singletons. The sample consisted of CD4+ or CD8+ T cells sorted from blood, taken in a trial of the OX40 agonist ivuxolimab. This TCR derives from an adult with an advanced solid tumor such as melanoma, head and neck, liver or kidney cancer.

The CDR3 sequence is CASSYWRAQMNTEAFF. The CDR3 DNA follows: TGTGCCAGCAGTTACTGGAGGGCACAGATGAACACTGAAGCTTTCTTT. The V call is TRBV6-6, the J call TRBJ1-1; the D is unclear. The CDR3 runs to 16 residues. The germline V and J ends were trimmed by 1 base and 0 bases, with 12 bases remaining between them. Germline loops: CDR1 MNHNY, CDR2 SVGAGI (reference sequence).